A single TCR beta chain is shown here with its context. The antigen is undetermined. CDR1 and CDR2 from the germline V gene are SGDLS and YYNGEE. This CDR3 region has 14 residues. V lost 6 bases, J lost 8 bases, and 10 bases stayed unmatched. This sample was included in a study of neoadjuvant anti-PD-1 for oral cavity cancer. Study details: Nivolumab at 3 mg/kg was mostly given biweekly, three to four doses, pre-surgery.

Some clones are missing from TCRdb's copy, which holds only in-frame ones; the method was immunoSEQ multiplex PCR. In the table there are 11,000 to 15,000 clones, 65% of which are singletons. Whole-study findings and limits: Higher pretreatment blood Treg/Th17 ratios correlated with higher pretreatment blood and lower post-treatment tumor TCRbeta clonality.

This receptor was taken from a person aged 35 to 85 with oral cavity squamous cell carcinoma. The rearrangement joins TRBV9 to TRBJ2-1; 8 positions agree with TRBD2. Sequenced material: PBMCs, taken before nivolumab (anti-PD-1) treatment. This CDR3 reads CASNGGAEADEQFF. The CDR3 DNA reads TGTGCCAGCAACGGGGGGGCAGAAGCCGATGAGCAGTTCTTC.